Below are 27 T cell receptor beta chains sequenced from a single sample in a study of T cells in Graves' hyperthyroidism and ophthalmopathy. The TCR beta CDR3 regions underwent amplification using RNA transcripts as the source. With the HTBI primer set, the TCR CDR3 went through a first round of RT-PCR. One entry per CDR3 protein results from TCRdb running MiXCR on the multiplex PCR reads. The table shows roughly 250,000 distinct CDR3 sequences, with more than 14% occurring only once. The specimen was blood. The receptors here all came from a middle-aged woman with Graves' hyperthyroidism that later progressed to Graves' ophthalmopathy.

This chain connects TRBV20-1 to TRBJ2-1; TRBD2 matches 8 bases. Germline lookup yields CDR1 DFQATT and CDR2 SNEGSKA (reference sequence). Trimming took 4 bases from V and 6 from J; bases not matched to a gene: 8. There are 14 residues in the CDR3. The CDR3 DNA sequence: TGCAGTGCTACCTCCGGGACTAGTCCCAATGAGCAGTTCTTC. This codes for CSATSGTSPNEQFF.

In its sample, this clonotype was seen a few times. The J gene is TRBJ2-6, the V gene TRBV18; D is uncertain. The CDR3 spans 17 residues. V was trimmed by 0 bases and J by 0 bases, leaving 9 bases between them. Germline V gene sequence: CDR1 KGHSH, CDR2 LQKENI. The CDR3 DNA is TGTGCCAGCTCACCACCGTGGTCGGGCTCTGGGGCCAACGTCCTGACTTTC. Residues: CASSPPWSGSGANVLTF.

The table lists this clonotype with many counts. This chain links TRBV20-1 with TRBJ1-1, with D unclear. V lost 6 bases to trimming and J lost 7 bases, with 6 bases between them. This CDR3 contains 9 residues. CDR1 DFQATT and CDR2 SNEGSKA come from the germline V gene (reference sequence). CDR3 amino acids: CSADNEAFF. The CDR3 bases are TGCAGTGCCGACAATGAAGCTTTCTTT.

The chain carries TRBV28 and TRBJ2-3; D not resolved. Between the trimmed V and J ends, which lost 3 bases and 0 bases, there was a span of 10 bases. The germline V gene encodes CDR1 MDHEN and CDR2 SYDVKM. The CDR3 extends over 15 amino acids. Here the CDR3 DNA reads TGTGCCAGCAGTTTTCCAACGTCGAGCACAGATACGCAGTATTTT. Amino acid sequence: CASSFPTSSTDTQYF. The complete variable domain, with remaining parts taken from reference TRBV28 and TRBJ2-3, reads DVKVTQSSRYLVKRTGEKVFLECVQDMDHENMFWYRQDPGLGLRLIYFSYDVKMKEKGDIPEGYSVSREKKERFSLILESASTNQTSMYLCASSFPTSSTDTQYFGPGTRLTVL.

J is TRBJ2-5 and V is TRBV2; 7 bases agree with TRBD2. V lost 3 bases to trimming and J lost 4 bases; unmatched junction nucleotides: 8. The germline V gene has CDR1 SNHLY and CDR2 FYNNEI. This CDR3 contains 15 residues. The CDR3 DNA follows: TGTGCCAGCAGTGACCCTAGCGGTGGAAGAGAGACCCAGTACTTC. Amino acids: CASSDPSGGRETQYF.

The sample holds many counts of this clonotype. The junction departs from germline at one end; a sequencing error may be responsible. The chain employs TRBV5-1 and TRBJ2-7; TRBD2 might be the D (5 bases). Per the germline V gene, CDR1 is SGHRS and CDR2 is YFSETQ. This CDR3 contains 12 residues. The CDR3 protein is CASSPTGYEQYF. The CDR3 DNA reads TGTGCCAGCAGCCCAACGGGGTACGAGCAGTACTTC.

J is TRBJ2-2 and V is TRBV12-3 or TRBV12-4; D ambiguous. The CDR3 sequence is 14 residues long. Trimming removed 6 bases from V and 1 base from J, with 9 bases in between. DNA of the CDR3: TGTGCCAGCAGGGTAAGACAGAACACCGGGGAGCTGTTTTTT. This sequence encodes CASRVRQNTGELFF.

In this sample, this clonotype turned up many times. The chain has TRBV15 and TRBJ1-5; no reliable D call. The CDR3 loop spans 12 amino acids. The V gene's germline CDR1 is LNHNV and CDR2 YYDKDF (reference sequence). Trimming took off 0 bases at V and 7 bases at J, with 4 bases between the two ends. CDR3 nucleotides: TGTGCCACCAGCAGAGATTGGCAGCCCCAGCATTTT. Encoded protein: CATSRDWQPQHF. Drawing the rest from reference TRBV15 and TRBJ1-5, the complete variable domain is DAMVIQNPRYQVTQFGKPVTLSCSQTLNHNVMYWYQQKSSQAPKLLFHYYDKDFNNEADTPDNFQSRRPNTSFCFLDIRSPGLGDTAMYLCATSRDWQPQHFGDGTRLSIL.

The chain recombines TRBV14 with TRBJ2-7; weak D call: TRBD2 (5 bases). The CDR3 has 14 amino acids. Germline V gene lookup returns CDR1 SGHDN and CDR2 FVKESK. V was pared by 1 base and J by 6 bases, with 13 bases between. CDR3 coding DNA: TGTGCCAGCAGCCAAGCGGGAACTCCCCTCGAGCAGTACTTC. It is translated as CASSQAGTPLEQYF.

In this sample, this clonotype turned up many times. The rearrangement links TRBV18 to TRBJ1-1; D is unresolved. This CDR3 has 12 residues. With 3 bases removed from V and 11 bases from J, the gap between germline ends came to 13 bases. The V gene's germline CDR1 is KGHSH and CDR2 LQKENI. In DNA, the CDR3 is TGTGCCAGCTCACCCTACGAAAAACAGGCTTTCTTT. It specifies CASSPYEKQAFF.

This clonotype has at least ten counts. V is TRBV29-1 and J is TRBJ1-4; the match to TRBD1 covers 9 bases. V trimming: 5 bases; J trimming: 7 bases; junction bases outside the gene matches: 5. The CDR3 runs 13 residues. From germline, CDR1 is SQVTM and CDR2 ANQGSEA. CDR3: CSVKRQGGEKLFF. CDR3 sequence (DNA): TGCAGCGTTAAGAGACAGGGGGGTGAAAAACTGTTTTTT.

Many counts were recorded for this clonotype. The CDR3 region is CASSPTSGRLEQYF. DNA for the CDR3: TGTGCCAGCAGCCCGACAAGCGGGAGGCTCGAGCAGTACTTC. The gene calls are TRBV7-8 and TRBJ2-7; 9 nucleotides line up with TRBD2. The CDR3 is 14 residues long. CDR1 is SGHVS and CDR2 is FQNEAQ in the germline V gene. Trimming removed 5 bases from V and 6 bases from J; junction bases left unmatched: 8.

Worth noting for this clonotype: A much larger clonotype is one base distant, so this may be a read error. This chain joins TRBV19 and TRBJ2-7, with D perhaps matching TRBD1 (6 bases). This CDR3 is 17 amino acids long. V lost 5 bases to trimming and J lost 5 bases, with 25 bases between them. The germline gives CDR1 LNHDA, CDR2 SQIVND (reference sequence). The CDR3 DNA is TGTGCCAGTAGTCAACGGACAGTCCATATCGGTATCCACGAGCAGTACTTC. It encodes CASSQRTVHIGIHEQYF.

There are many counts of this clonotype. The V gene is TRBV28, the J gene TRBJ2-3; maybe TRBD2 (6 bases). The V end lost 6 bases, the J end lost 2 bases, and 21 bases lay between the germline ends. Germline V gene sequence: CDR1 MDHEN, CDR2 SYDVKM. This CDR3 has 17 amino acids. The CDR3 is CASSPGLTKPLTDTQYF. CDR3 nucleotides: TGTGCCAGCAGCCCGGGACTGACAAAACCCCTCACAGATACGCAGTATTTT.

This clonotype occurred a few times. The J gene is TRBJ2-1, the V gene TRBV4-1; D is perhaps TRBD1 or TRBD2 (5 bases each). Germline V CDR1 and CDR2: MGHRA, YSYEKL. The CDR3 is 17 residues long. The V end was cut by 1 base, the J end by 5 bases, with 18 bases between. As DNA, the CDR3 is TGCGCCAGCAGCCAAGTATATCGGGGCCCCGCTCACAATGAGCAGTTCTTC. This encodes CASSQVYRGPAHNEQFF.

The chain joins TRBV28 to TRBJ1-2; TRBD1 agrees at 7 bases. CDR1 MDHEN and CDR2 SYDVKM come from the germline V gene. J was trimmed by 7 bases and V by 6 bases; bases with no gene match: 8. The CDR3 consists of 13 residues. Here the CDR3 DNA reads TGTGCCAGCAGGCCCCTCAGGGGGATTGGCTACACCTTC. It codes for CASRPLRGIGYTF.

This clonotype was counted many times. This rearrangement joins TRBV18 to TRBJ2-7; 9 bases match TRBD1. The CDR3 is 14 amino acids. Trimming took 6 bases from V and 6 from J; bases not matched to a gene: 9. Germline-derived CDR1 and CDR2 are KGHSH and LQKENI. The chain's CDR3 is CASSPGTGLGEQYF. Here the CDR3 DNA reads TGTGCCAGCTCTCCCGGGACAGGGTTGGGCGAGCAGTACTTC.

This clonotype was found many times. The chain links TRBV28 to TRBJ1-1, with D unresolved. The CDR3 extends over 15 amino acids. CDR1 is MDHEN and CDR2 is SYDVKM in the germline V gene. V shed 5 bases and J shed 3 bases, with 16 bases lying between them. CDR3 DNA sequence: TGTGCCAGCAGTCCCTTCACGGCGGAATACACTGAAGCTTTCTTT. It is translated as CASSPFTAEYTEAFF. Looking up the rest from reference TRBV28 and TRBJ1-1 gives the full variable domain: DVKVTQSSRYLVKRTGEKVFLECVQDMDHENMFWYRQDPGLGLRLIYFSYDVKMKEKGDIPEGYSVSREKKERFSLILESASTNQTSMYLCASSPFTAEYTEAFFGQGTRLTVV.

This chain links TRBV5-6 with TRBJ2-7; 7 positions agree with TRBD1. The CDR3 has 15 residues. Germline V gene data show CDR1 as SGHDT and CDR2 as YYEEEE. V trimming: 4 bases; J trimming: 0 bases; junction bases outside the gene matches: 7. In DNA form, the CDR3 reads TGTGCCAGCAGCCTGTATACAGGGGCCTCCTACGAGCAGTACTTC. Translated: CASSLYTGASYEQYF.

This clonotype came up many times. The J gene is TRBJ2-2, the V gene TRBV7-6, with 8 bases that match TRBD1. CDR3 length: 16 residues. J was trimmed by 5 bases and V by 5 bases; bases with no gene match: 10. Germline lookup yields CDR1 SGHVS and CDR2 FNYEAQ. The CDR3 protein is CASSVRTGYGTGELFF. The CDR3 nucleotides read TGTGCCAGCAGCGTAAGGACAGGGTACGGTACCGGGGAGCTGTTTTTT.

The chain links TRBV19 to TRBJ2-1, with 11 bases that match TRBD2. V dropped 1 base and J dropped 0; count of bases not matched to a gene: 17. This CDR3 comprises 22 residues. Germline CDR1 reads LNHDA; CDR2 reads SQIVND (reference sequence). CDR3 DNA sequence: TGTGCCAGTAGTATAGCTCTCCCGGGACTAGCGGAAGTCGTGGGCTCCTACAATGAGCAGTTCTTC. Encoded protein: CASSIALPGLAEVVGSYNEQFF.

In this sample, this clonotype turned up many times. V usage is TRBV7-9 and J usage is TRBJ2-7; the D gene is possibly TRBD2 (6 bases). The CDR3 extends over 15 amino acids. The V and J ends lost 1 base and 3 bases respectively, with 13 bases between them. Germline V gene data show CDR1 as SEHNR and CDR2 as FQNEAQ (reference sequence). The CDR3 region has the DNA TGTGCCAGCAGCTTAGGGCAGGCGCGGGGCTACGAGCAGTACTTC. Its translation: CASSLGQARGYEQYF.

This clonotype was observed many times. V gene TRBV30 combines with J gene TRBJ1-1; 8 bases are shared with TRBD1. This CDR3 is built from 12 residues. Germline-derived CDR1 and CDR2 are GTSNPN and SVGIG (reference sequence). The ends lost 2 bases at V and 11 bases at J; junction bases unmatched: 7. CDR3 bases: TGTGCCTGGAGTTTCCTTCAGGGGGCGGCTTTCTTT. This codes for CAWSFLQGAAFF.

This clonotype was seen a handful of times. The gene calls are TRBV7-3 and TRBJ2-1; D perhaps matches TRBD2 (5 bases). Germline V lookup: CDR1 SGHTA, CDR2 FQGTGA. This CDR3 has 15 amino acids. Trimming left V 5 bases short and J 0 bases short, with 11 bases between. The CDR3 DNA sequence: TGTGCCAGCAGCCCGGACTCGAGCTCCTACAATGAGCAGTTCTTC. It encodes CASSPDSSSYNEQFF.

This clonotype showed up many times. The rearrangement uses TRBV5-1 and TRBJ2-7; possibly TRBD1 or TRBD2 for D (8 bases each). This CDR3 comprises 16 residues. V dropped 0 bases and J dropped 2 bases, with 15 bases sitting between them. Germline V CDR1 and CDR2: SGHRS, YFSETQ. CDR3 in DNA: TGCGCCAGCAGCTTGGTTAGCGGGACAGGAGCCTACGAGCAGTACTTC. Residues: CASSLVSGTGAYEQYF. Variable domain in full (rest from reference TRBV5-1 and TRBJ2-7): KAGVTQTPRYLIKTRGQQVTLSCSPISGHRSVSWYQQTPGQGLQFLFEYFSETQRNKGNFPGRFSGRQFSNSRSEMNVSTLELGDSALYLCASSLVSGTGAYEQYFGPGTRLTVT.

This clonotype has only a few counts. The V and J genes are TRBV10-2 and TRBJ2-1; D is undetermined. CDR1 and CDR2 from the germline V gene are WSHSY and SAAADI. This CDR3 region has 11 residues. V lost 4 bases, J lost 6 bases, and 4 bases lay in between. The CDR3 spells CASSGPNEQFF. The CDR3 nucleotides are TGCGCCAGCAGTGGCCCCAATGAGCAGTTCTTC.

J is TRBJ2-3 and V is TRBV4-1; D is ambiguous. Trimming pared 3 bases from V and 2 bases from J, leaving 12 bases between. The CDR3 has 15 amino acids. The germline gives CDR1 MGHRA, CDR2 YSYEKL. The CDR3 protein is CASSQVKYFTDTQYF. Written as DNA, the CDR3 is TGCGCCAGCAGCCAGGTCAAATACTTCACAGATACGCAGTATTTT.